The sequence of this T cell receptor (beta chain) was determined in a study of shared clonotypes between healthy human individuals. The method was immunoSEQ multiplex PCR; TCRdb's version includes in-frame clones alone and lacks a portion of them. The table records about 1 million clones, approximately 70% of them present only once. Looked up from germline, CDR1 is SGHNT and CDR2 is YYREEE (reference sequence). The CDR3 has 15 amino acids. V was cut by 2 bases and J by 2 bases, with 11 bases left in between. The sequence was collected from a man between 18 and 35 years old in good health. Sequencing used memory CD4+ T cells sorted from blood. Specified subset: CD45RA-negative fraction. V usage is TRBV5-4 and J usage is TRBJ2-1, with a weak D call TRBD1 (6 bases). CDR3: CASSLQGSPYNEQFF. Here the CDR3 DNA reads TGTGCCAGCAGCTTACAGGGATCCCCCTACAATGAGCAGTTCTTC.